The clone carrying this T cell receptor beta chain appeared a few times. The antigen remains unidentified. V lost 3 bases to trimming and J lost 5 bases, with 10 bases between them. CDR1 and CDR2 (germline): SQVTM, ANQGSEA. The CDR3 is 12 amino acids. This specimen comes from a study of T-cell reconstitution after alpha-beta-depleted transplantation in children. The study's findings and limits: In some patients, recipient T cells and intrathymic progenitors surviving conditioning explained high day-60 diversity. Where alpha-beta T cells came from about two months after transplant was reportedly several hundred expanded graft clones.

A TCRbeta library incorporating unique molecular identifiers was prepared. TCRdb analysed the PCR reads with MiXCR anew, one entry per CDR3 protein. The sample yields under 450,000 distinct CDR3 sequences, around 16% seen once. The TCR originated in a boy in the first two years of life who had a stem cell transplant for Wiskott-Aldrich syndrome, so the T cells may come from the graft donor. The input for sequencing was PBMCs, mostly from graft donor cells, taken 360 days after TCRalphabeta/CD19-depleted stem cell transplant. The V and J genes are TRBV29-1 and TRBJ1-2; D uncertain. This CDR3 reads CSVEDFFYGYTF. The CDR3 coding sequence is TGCAGCGTTGAGGACTTTTTTTATGGCTACACCTTC.